Listed below are T cell receptor beta chains from one sample, sequenced in a study of blood T cell repertoires in COVID-19. Measured with immunoSEQ multiplex PCR; TCRdb has only the in-frame clones, and not every one. Of approximately 390,000 clones in the sample, around 90% are singletons; the top ten hold 6.5%. Source material: peripheral blood. These receptors were obtained from a man aged 18 to 35 with active or convalescent COVID-19. CDR3s include the opening cysteine and the closing phenylalanine or tryptophan. Each record gives: D gene, V gene, CDR3 length, clone size, J gene, CDR3 DNA, CDR3 protein. D genes are given only for firm matches. A clone size is listed for some rows: how often the clone was seen (once, few, many), or a class if it is expanded.

d_gene: TRBD2; v_gene: TRBV18; len: 14; abundance: once; j_gene: TRBJ2-1; CDR3nt: TGTGCCAGCTCGTCTAGCGGTACTTACAATGAGCAGTTCTTC; CDR3aa: CASSSSGTYNEQFF
d_gene: NA; v_gene: TRBV12-3/TRBV12-4; len: 13; abundance: NA; j_gene: TRBJ1-2; CDR3nt: TGTGCCAGCGGACGCAGGAGCTCGGGGGGCTACACCTTC; CDR3aa: CASGRRSSGGYTF
d_gene: TRBD1; v_gene: TRBV11-2; len: 17; abundance: NA; j_gene: TRBJ1-4; CDR3nt: TGTGCCAGCAGCTTATTTGCCCCCGACAGGGAGAACGAAAAACTGTTTTTT; CDR3aa: CASSLFAPDRENEKLFF
d_gene: TRBD1; v_gene: TRBV7-3; len: 14; abundance: NA; j_gene: TRBJ1-2; CDR3nt: TGTGCCAGCAGCTCCACGGACAGGGGGGTAGGCTACACCTTC; CDR3aa: CASSSTDRGVGYTF
d_gene: NA; v_gene: TRBV14; len: 16; abundance: NA; j_gene: TRBJ2-7; CDR3nt: TGTGCCAGCAGCCAAATTGGAAAGGACAACTCCTACGAGCAGTACTTC; CDR3aa: CASSQIGKDNSYEQYF
d_gene: TRBD1; v_gene: TRBV5-1; len: 14; abundance: NA; j_gene: TRBJ1-4; CDR3nt: TGCGCCAGCAGCTCGGGACAGGGAAATGAAAAACTGTTTTTT; CDR3aa: CASSSGQGNEKLFF
d_gene: NA; v_gene: TRBV4-1; len: 16; abundance: NA; j_gene: TRBJ1-1; CDR3nt: TGCGCCAGCAGCCAAGGGGGGAGGGGCATGAACACTGAAGCTTTCTTT; CDR3aa: CASSQGGRGMNTEAFF
d_gene: NA; v_gene: TRBV9; len: 12; abundance: NA; j_gene: TRBJ2-5; CDR3nt: TGTGCCAGTGGGCGGGGGCCGGAGACCCAGTACTTC; CDR3aa: CASGRGPETQYF
d_gene: NA; v_gene: TRBV6-2/TRBV6-3; len: 17; abundance: NA; j_gene: TRBJ2-2; CDR3nt: TGTGCCAGCAGTTACTCGAGAGAAGATACAGGCGGCGGGGAGCTGTTTTTT; CDR3aa: CASSYSREDTGGGELFF
d_gene: NA; v_gene: TRBV19; len: 13; abundance: few; j_gene: TRBJ1-2; CDR3nt: TGTGCCAGTAGTGCGGGACCACTGTATGGCTACACCTTC; CDR3aa: CASSAGPLYGYTF
d_gene: NA; v_gene: TRBV5-1; len: 18; abundance: NA; j_gene: TRBJ1-4; CDR3nt: TGCGCCAGCAGCTTGGTCAGGGGACTAGCCTCAACTAATGAAAAACTGTTTTTT; CDR3aa: CASSLVRGLASTNEKLFF
d_gene: NA; v_gene: TRBV11-2; len: 14; abundance: once; j_gene: TRBJ1-5; CDR3nt: TGTGCCAGCAGCTTAGGCGGGGGCGGGCAGCCCCAGCATTTT; CDR3aa: CASSLGGGGQPQHF
d_gene: NA; v_gene: TRBV19; len: 18; abundance: NA; j_gene: TRBJ1-5; CDR3nt: TGTGCCAGTAGTATATCCCCGGGGAGAGTAGGGCCCAATCAGCCCCAGCATTTT; CDR3aa: CASSISPGRVGPNQPQHF
d_gene: TRBD2; v_gene: TRBV5-8; len: 19; abundance: NA; j_gene: TRBJ2-1; CDR3nt: TGTGCCAGCAGCCGACGTAGCGGGGGGGCTCTAAGCTCCTACAATGAGCAGTTCTTC; CDR3aa: CASSRRSGGALSSYNEQFF
d_gene: NA; v_gene: TRBV7-2; len: 16; abundance: NA; j_gene: TRBJ2-7; CDR3nt: TGTGCCAGCAGCTTAGCCCCACCGACAGTAACCTACGAGCAGTACTTC; CDR3aa: CASSLAPPTVTYEQYF
d_gene: NA; v_gene: TRBV21-1; len: 16; abundance: NA; j_gene: TRBJ2-7; CDR3nt: TGTGCCAGCAGCAAATTTGGGGAGTCAGGGGGCCGCGAGCAGTACTTC; CDR3aa: CASSKFGESGGREQYF
d_gene: TRBD1; v_gene: TRBV2; len: 15; abundance: NA; j_gene: TRBJ1-4; CDR3nt: TGTGCCAGCAGTGGGCAGGGGGGAGCTAATGAAAAACTGTTTTTT; CDR3aa: CASSGQGGANEKLFF
d_gene: TRBD2; v_gene: TRBV2; len: 16; abundance: NA; j_gene: TRBJ2-7; CDR3nt: TGTGCCAGCAGTGAAACTCGCGGGGGGGTGTTATACGAGCAGTACTTC; CDR3aa: CASSETRGGVLYEQYF
d_gene: NA; v_gene: TRBV7-2; len: 13; abundance: NA; j_gene: TRBJ2-2; CDR3nt: TGTGCCAGCAGCTTCACGAGCACCGGGGAGCTGTTTTTT; CDR3aa: CASSFTSTGELFF
d_gene: NA; v_gene: TRBV9; len: 10; abundance: NA; j_gene: TRBJ2-7; CDR3nt: TGTGCCAGCAGCGTCCCGCGGCAGTACTTC; CDR3aa: CASSVPRQYF
d_gene: TRBD1; v_gene: TRBV5-6; len: 15; abundance: NA; j_gene: TRBJ1-5; CDR3nt: TGTGCCAGCAGCCAGGGACAGGGACTAAATCAGCCCCAGCATTTT; CDR3aa: CASSQGQGLNQPQHF
d_gene: TRBD1; v_gene: TRBV19; len: 16; abundance: NA; j_gene: TRBJ1-4; CDR3nt: TGTGCCAGTAGTGCAGGGACAGCAATAACCAATGAAAAACTGTTTTTT; CDR3aa: CASSAGTAITNEKLFF
d_gene: TRBD2; v_gene: TRBV24-1; len: 17; abundance: NA; j_gene: TRBJ2-3; CDR3nt: TGTGCCACCAGTCCTCGGACTAGCGGGGCCCTCACAGATACGCAGTATTTT; CDR3aa: CATSPRTSGALTDTQYF
d_gene: NA; v_gene: TRBV3-1/TRBV3-2; len: 18; abundance: NA; j_gene: TRBJ2-2; CDR3nt: TGTGCCAGCAGCCAAGTCCCGTTCCCGGCAGGTAACACCGGGGAGCTGTTTTTT; CDR3aa: CASSQVPFPAGNTGELFF
d_gene: TRBD1; v_gene: TRBV6-5; len: 13; abundance: NA; j_gene: TRBJ1-2; CDR3nt: TGTGCCAGCAGGGACAGGGGTCCCTATGGCTACACCTTC; CDR3aa: CASRDRGPYGYTF
d_gene: NA; v_gene: TRBV7-2; len: 15; abundance: few; j_gene: TRBJ1-2; CDR3nt: TGTGCCAGCAGCTTCCGCCCGGGGGGCGGGTATGGCTACACCTTC; CDR3aa: CASSFRPGGGYGYTF
d_gene: NA; v_gene: TRBV30; len: 13; abundance: NA; j_gene: TRBJ1-1; CDR3nt: TGTGCCTGGAGTGTAGCGGGGGACACTGAAGCTTTCTTT; CDR3aa: CAWSVAGDTEAFF
d_gene: NA; v_gene: TRBV2; len: 14; abundance: once; j_gene: TRBJ2-3; CDR3nt: TGTGCCAGCAGTGCGGAGATCCCTTCGGATACGCAGTATTTT; CDR3aa: CASSAEIPSDTQYF
d_gene: NA; v_gene: TRBV5-4; len: 13; abundance: NA; j_gene: TRBJ1-1; CDR3nt: TGTGCCAGCAGCCCCGAGGGCTTAACTGAAGCTTTCTTT; CDR3aa: CASSPEGLTEAFF
d_gene: TRBD1; v_gene: TRBV12-5; len: 13; abundance: NA; j_gene: TRBJ1-1; CDR3nt: TGTGCTAGTGGTTTCGGACAGGGCACTGAAGCTTTCTTT; CDR3aa: CASGFGQGTEAFF
d_gene: NA; v_gene: TRBV30; len: 13; abundance: NA; j_gene: TRBJ2-6; CDR3nt: TGTGCCTGGAGTGTTGGAGGAGCCAACGTCCTGACTTTC; CDR3aa: CAWSVGGANVLTF
d_gene: NA; v_gene: TRBV12-3/TRBV12-4; len: 13; abundance: NA; j_gene: TRBJ1-2; CDR3nt: TGTGCCAGCAGTACAGTCGTTAACTATGGCTACACCTTC; CDR3aa: CASSTVVNYGYTF